The entry below gives a single TCR beta chain sequence along with its context. In the same sample, other DNA sequences code for this CDR3. This sample was included in a study of identifying expanded T cells in peripheral blood. Healthy donors had no documented immune events, such as infections, while sampled. Assay used: immunoSEQ multiplex PCR; TCRdb lists only in-frame clones, some missing. This sample carries about 91,000 clones, around nine tenths of them seen once, and the ten largest clones take 3.5% to 5%. Sequencing was performed on blood. The clonotype comes from a person aged 18-70 years in good health.

The CDR3: CASSLGPSSYEQYF. DNA for the CDR3: TGCGCCAGCAGCTTGGGACCGAGCTCCTACGAGCAGTACTTC. The genes are TRBV5-1 and TRBJ2-7; D unresolved. The CDR3 sequence is 14 residues long. Per germline, CDR1 SGHRS and CDR2 YFSETQ. Trimming took off 0 bases at V and 0 bases at J, with 7 bases between the two ends.